The T cell receptor beta chain under discussion was sequenced for a study of blood T cell repertoires in COVID-19. Trimming took 2 bases from V and 1 from J; bases not matched to a gene: 2. The CDR3 has 15 residues. Germline V gene data show CDR1 as MDHEN and CDR2 as SYDVKM. This clone was detected only a few times. Authors' methods: Quantification of nucleated cells was approximated via reference gene primer amplification. TCRdb's table, derived via immunoSEQ multiplex PCR, lists solely in-frame clones and lacks some. That table furnishes V, J and clone size, whereas the DNA furnished D and trimming. The sample lists some 140,000 clones, about four fifths seen once, with under 15% in the top ten.

The receptor's source is an elderly man with acute or convalescent COVID-19. The rearrangement uses TRBV28 and TRBJ2-7; TRBD2 matches at 10 bases. The source material was peripheral blood. CDR3 nucleotide sequence: TGTGCCAGCAGTTTACTAGCGGGGGCTTCCTACGAGCAGTACTTC. It codes for CASSLLAGASYEQYF.